These 18 T cell receptor beta chains originate from one sample sequenced in a study of cytomegalovirus exposure and HLA in healthy donors. The PCR was carried out with 60 Vbeta primers and 13 Jbeta primers. TCRdb's copy holds only in-frame clones and misses some; the assay was immunoSEQ multiplex PCR. The data contain about 63,000 clones, about 76% of them singletons. The specimen sequenced was PBMCs. These receptors were taken from a man in his fifties or sixties in good health and CMV-seronegative.

The rearrangement joins TRBV18 to TRBJ1-5; TRBD1 is a possible D gene (5 bases). V dropped 5 bases and J dropped 4 bases, with 9 bases sitting between them. Germline CDR1 is KGHSH and CDR2 is LQKENI. There are 13 residues in the CDR3. The CDR3 DNA follows: TGTGCCAGCTCATCCAGGGATAATCAGCCCCAGCATTTT. It encodes CASSSRDNQPQHF.

The J gene is TRBJ2-7, the V gene TRBV6-5; 9 bases match TRBD2. This CDR3 contains 16 residues. Germline CDR1 MNHEY, CDR2 SVGAGI. Trimming took 4 bases from V and 1 from J; bases not matched to a gene: 8. The CDR3 sequence is CASSSSGGQTSYEQYF. The CDR3 region has the DNA TGTGCCAGCAGTTCAAGCGGGGGGCAAACTTCCTACGAGCAGTACTTC.

Comment on this clone: Its ends do not fully match the called genes, so a read error is possible. The chain has TRBV7-7 and TRBJ2-2, with 11 bases that match TRBD2. This CDR3 is 15 amino acids long. The V gene's germline CDR1 is SSHAT and CDR2 FNYEAQ (reference sequence). The CDR3 loop reads CASSPGLAAVGELFF. The CDR3 DNA follows: TGTGCTAGCAGCCCGGGACTAGCGGCGGTGGGGGAGCTGTTTTTT.

The chain employs TRBV29-1 and TRBJ2-7, with 7 bases matching TRBD2. V gave up 3 bases and J gave up 3 bases; unmatched junction bases: 11. The germline V gene encodes CDR1 SQVTM and CDR2 ANQGSEA. The CDR3 is 15 amino acids. The CDR3 loop reads CSVEARGGVYYEQYF. The CDR3 region has the DNA TGCAGCGTTGAGGCGAGGGGAGGGGTCTACTACGAGCAGTACTTC.

In this sample, this clone turned up once. V and J are TRBV19 and TRBJ2-3; 7 nucleotides match TRBD1. The V gene end was trimmed by 7 bases and the J gene end by 1 base; junction bases not matched to a gene: 8. The CDR3 consists of 15 residues. Germline loops: CDR1 LNHDA, CDR2 SQIVND (reference sequence). In nucleotides, the CDR3 is TGTGCCAGTATTTCCCCCGGGACAGGCACAGATACGCAGTATTTT. Its translation: CASISPGTGTDTQYF.

In its sample, this clone was seen a few times. The chain carries TRBV5-6 and TRBJ2-5, with 10 bases identical to TRBD1. Losses at the gene ends were 3 bases for V and 5 bases for J; bases not matched to a gene: 10. Germline assignment: CDR1 SGHDT and CDR2 YYEEEE. The CDR3 runs to 16 residues. CDR3 in DNA: TGTGCCAGCAGCTCCCTCGGGACAGGGGAACGGGAGACCCAGTACTTC. This encodes CASSSLGTGERETQYF.

This chain joins TRBV9 and TRBJ1-3, with TRBD1 identical over 7 bases. The length of the CDR3 is 13 residues. V was clipped by 8 bases and J by 2 bases; unmatched bases: 4. Germline CDR1 SGDLS, CDR2 YYNGEE. In DNA, the CDR3 is TGTGCCAGTAACAGGGGTGCTGGAAACACCATATATTTT. Its translation: CASNRGAGNTIYF.

In this sample, this clone turned up a few times. The chain carries TRBV5-1 and TRBJ1-1; 11 bases match TRBD1. The length of the CDR3 is 16 residues. After removal of 5 bases from V and 1 base from J, the junction contained 7 bases not matched to a gene. The V gene's germline CDR1 is SGHRS and CDR2 YFSETQ. The CDR3 DNA sequence: TGCGCCAGCAGACTACGGACAGGGGGCCGGAACACTGAAGCTTTCTTT. This codes for CASRLRTGGRNTEAFF.

The chain recombines TRBV14 with TRBJ1-1; TRBD1 might be the D (5 bases). The V gene lost 0 bases and the J gene lost 5 bases, with 10 bases spanning the gap. Germline V lookup: CDR1 SGHDN, CDR2 FVKESK. The CDR3 loop spans 14 amino acids. CDR3 sequence reads: CASSQDQGITEAFF. The CDR3 DNA reads TGTGCCAGCAGCCAAGACCAGGGTATAACTGAAGCTTTCTTT.

The J gene is TRBJ2-7, the V gene TRBV6-5; D is uncertain. This CDR3 has 14 residues. V was shortened by 5 bases and J by 6 bases, with 17 bases between the two germline ends. Germline lookup yields CDR1 MNHEY and CDR2 SVGAGI. Here the CDR3 reads CASSNQRVWSEQYF. The CDR3 nucleotides read TGTGCCAGCAGTAACCAACGGGTTTGGTCCGAGCAGTACTTC.

This clone appeared a few times. The chain combines TRBV7-2 with TRBJ1-4; 10 bases line up with TRBD1. CDR1 and CDR2 from the germline V gene are SGHTA and FQGNSA. The CDR3 covers 16 residues. Trimming removed 1 base from V and 7 bases from J; junction bases left unmatched: 6. The CDR3: CASSLGDRGNREKLFF. The DNA of the CDR3 is TGTGCCAGCAGCTTAGGGGACAGGGGCAATCGTGAAAAACTGTTTTTT.

This chain connects TRBV6-5 to TRBJ2-7; the match to TRBD1 covers 7 bases. The CDR3 runs 14 residues. V trimming: 6 bases; J trimming: 6 bases; junction bases outside the gene matches: 11. Germline V gene data show CDR1 as MNHEY and CDR2 as SVGAGI. In nucleotides, the CDR3 is TGTGCCAGCAGCTCAGGACAGGAGTTTTCCGAGCAGTACTTC. Its protein product is CASSSGQEFSEQYF.

V and J are TRBV20-1 and TRBJ2-7; 7 bases are shared with TRBD2. This CDR3 region has 11 residues. V shed 6 bases and J 5 bases; nucleotides not matched to a gene: 4. The germline gives CDR1 DFQATT, CDR2 SNEGSKA (reference sequence). The CDR3, as DNA: TGCAGTGCAAGCGGGGACCACGAGCAGTACTTC. It translates to CSASGDHEQYF.

The V gene is TRBV30, the J gene TRBJ1-2; 7 nucleotides agree with TRBD1. Looked up from germline, CDR1 is GTSNPN and CDR2 is SVGIG (reference sequence). The V and J ends lost 3 bases and 2 bases, in that order; junction bases with no gene match: 6. The CDR3 loop spans 14 amino acids. CDR3 sequence: CAWRPPQGNYGYTF. CDR3 in DNA: TGTGCCTGGAGACCCCCACAGGGGAACTATGGCTACACCTTC.

The chain recombines TRBV11-2 with TRBJ2-7; no firm D call. The V and J ends lost 5 bases and 9 bases respectively, with 14 bases between them. The CDR3 loop spans 12 amino acids. Germline values: CDR1 SGHAT, CDR2 FQNNGV. CDR3 coding DNA: TGTGCCAGCAGCCTCCAGACAATGTGGCAGTACTTC. Protein: CASSLQTMWQYF.

This clone was seen a handful of times. This chain connects TRBV21-1 to TRBJ2-4; the table's D call, TRBD2, was not checked against the DNA. TRBV21-1 is classified as a pseudogene. The CDR3 runs 19 residues. Here the CDR3 reads CASSEIYRTNLIAKNIQYF. The CDR3 DNA sequence: TGTGCCAGCAGTGAAATATACCGGACTAACCTAATAGCCAAAAACATTCAGTACTTC.

The genes are TRBV6-1 and TRBJ1-1; unclear D gene. Trimming took off 5 bases at V and 5 bases at J, with 9 bases between the two ends. Germline V gene data show CDR1 as MNHNS and CDR2 as SASEGT. CDR3 size: 12 residues. This chain's CDR3 is CASSSRRTEAFF. DNA for the CDR3: TGTGCCAGCAGTTCACGCCGGACTGAAGCTTTCTTT.

V is TRBV2 and J is TRBJ2-3; possibly TRBD1 for D (5 bases). This CDR3 has 13 amino acids. Between the trimmed V and J ends, which lost 3 bases and 1 base, there was a span of 5 bases. Germline V lookup: CDR1 SNHLY, CDR2 FYNNEI. The CDR3 here is CASSDRGTDTQYF. DNA for the CDR3: TGTGCCAGCAGTGACAGGGGCACAGATACGCAGTATTTT.